The clone carrying this T cell receptor beta chain was counted many times. TCRdb re-called clones from the PCR reads using MiXCR. The sample has some 19,000 clones; about 20% are singletons. Patients had received no treatment of any kind before thyroid surgery. Germline V gene data show CDR1 as LNHDA and CDR2 as SQIVND (reference sequence). The length of the CDR3 is 15 residues. The trim removed 4 bases at V and 0 bases at J, leaving 6 bases unmatched. The sample is drawn from a study of metastatic and nonmetastatic thyroid tumors. Study summary: Repertoire comparison spanned blood and tumor or nodule tissue of malignant and benign thyroid patients.

V usage is TRBV19 and J usage is TRBJ2-7, with 7 bases identical to TRBD1. The clonotype originates from a female donor with papillary thyroid cancer or a benign thyroid nodule (not recorded which). Some clones in this sample may be carry-over from other donors' samples. The material sequenced was blood. The CDR3 nucleotides are TGTGCCAGTAGTAGCGATACAGGGGCCTCCTACGAGCAGTACTTC. Encoded protein: CASSSDTGASYEQYF.